This TCR beta chain was sequenced during a study of shared clonotypes between healthy human individuals. Study in general: Sampling drew on donors who were two women and three men aged 18 to 49.

A CD45RA+ naive subset and a CD45RA-negative memory subset were split from CD4+ cells. This clone has a single count. Its antigen remains unidentified. The repertoire was sequenced with immunoSEQ multiplex PCR; TCRdb's copy has only in-frame clones and lacks some. The profile shows a few million clones, approximately 94% of them singletons. Study-wide results and caveats: Estimated clonotype richness was generally higher in naive than memory subsets. Clonotypes not shared had lower generation probabilities than those common to all four donors.

V was clipped by 6 bases and J by 1 base, with 13 bases between them. Per germline, CDR1 SNHLY and CDR2 FYNNEI. This CDR3 spans 14 amino acids. The sequencing sample was made of naive CD4+ T cells sorted from blood. Subset here: CD45RA+ positively selected. The chain is built from TRBV2 and TRBJ2-7; the D gene is possibly TRBD2 (6 bases). This receptor was identified in a young man in good health. This CDR3 is CASRKAGNSYEQYF. In DNA, the CDR3 is TGTGCCAGCAGGAAGGCGGGGAATTCCTACGAGCAGTACTTC.